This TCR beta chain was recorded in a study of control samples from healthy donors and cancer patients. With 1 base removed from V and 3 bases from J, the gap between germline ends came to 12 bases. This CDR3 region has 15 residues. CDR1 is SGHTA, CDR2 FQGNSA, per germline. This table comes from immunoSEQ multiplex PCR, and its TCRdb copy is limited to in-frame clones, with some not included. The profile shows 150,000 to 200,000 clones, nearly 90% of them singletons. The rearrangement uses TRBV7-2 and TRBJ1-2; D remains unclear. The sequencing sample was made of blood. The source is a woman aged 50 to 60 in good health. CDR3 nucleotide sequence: TGTGCCAGCAGCTTAGAACGCGGAGTTTACTATGGCTACACCTTC. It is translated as CASSLERGVYYGYTF.